This TCR beta chain was observed in a study of human T cells and chemical hapten exposure. Background on the study: Slight differences in pooled library volume were the main source of varying TCR yields across samples.

As the library was built, unique molecular identifiers were attached to individual cDNA molecules. MiXCR, applied by TCRdb to the 5' RACE reads, yields one record per CDR3 protein. Altogether about 80,000 distinct CDR3 sequences are present, 15% to 20% being singletons, with the ten largest covering approximately 6.3%. The total RNA was obtained from whole blood that was not fractionated. The CDR3 totals 17 residues. Trimming removed 4 bases at V and 5 bases at J, with 21 bases between. CDR1 is MDHEN, CDR2 SYDVKM, per germline. The TCR originated in a female donor in good health. The chain combines TRBV28 with TRBJ2-1, with no clear D. The CDR3 nucleotides are TGTGCCAGCAGTTCCCTCTCTCTACGCTCTTTAGACAATGAGCAGTTCTTC. Translated: CASSSLSLRSLDNEQFF.